The 12 T cell receptor beta chains listed next were all sequenced from one sample in a study of a mutant IDH1 vaccine in newly diagnosed glioma. Time point specified: week 11, during vaccination. In the vaccine, a single dose held 300 ug of the mutant IDH1 20-mer peptide, along with topical imiquimod. Their antigens remain unidentified. Here immunoSEQ multiplex PCR was the method, and the copy in TCRdb shows in-frame clones only, minus some. The sample consists of some 59,000 clones, around 91% of them appearing once. The sample consisted of PBMCs, taken from a glioma patient whose treatment included an IDH1 peptide vaccine. These receptor sequences come from a middle-aged man with glioma.

This chain connects TRBV4-1 to TRBJ2-7; 10 positions agree with TRBD1. Per the germline V gene, CDR1 is MGHRA and CDR2 is YSYEKL. The ends lost 1 base at V and 5 bases at J; junction bases unmatched: 8. The CDR3 has 16 residues. CDR3 loop: CASSQVGQGVLDEQYV. In nucleotides, the CDR3 is TGCGCCAGCAGCCAAGTCGGACAGGGGGTTCTGGACGAGCAGTACGTC.

The chain links TRBV19 to TRBJ2-6, with 8 positions matching TRBD1. Germline-derived CDR1 and CDR2 are LNHDA and SQIVND (reference sequence). The CDR3 runs to 17 residues. Germline trimming cut 5 bases from V and 0 bases from J; bases unmatched to any gene: 6. The CDR3 DNA reads TGTGCCAGTAGTCCCCAGGGGGCGAACTCTGGGGCCAACGTCCTGACTTTC. It is translated as CASSPQGANSGANVLTF.

The J gene is TRBJ2-3, the V gene TRBV9, with 10 bases identical to TRBD2. The V and J ends lost 0 bases and 3 bases, in that order; junction bases with no gene match: 7. In germline, CDR1 is SGDLS, CDR2 YYNGEE. CDR3 length equals 17 residues. The CDR3 nucleotides are TGTGCCAGCAGCGTAGGAATCGGTAGCGGGAGGACAGATACGCAGTATTTT. This sequence encodes CASSVGIGSGRTDTQYF.

The V gene is TRBV4-1, the J gene TRBJ2-7, with a tentative D call TRBD1 (5 bases). The germline V gene has CDR1 MGHRA and CDR2 YSYEKL. The CDR3 length is 13 residues. V was cut by 3 bases and J by 4 bases, with 10 bases left in between. CDR3 region: CASSQTVFYEQYV. The CDR3 DNA follows: TGCGCCAGCAGCCAGACAGTCTTTTACGAGCAGTACGTC.

The genes are TRBV4-1 and TRBJ1-5; D gene unclear. This CDR3 is built from 14 residues. Germline lookup yields CDR1 MGHRA and CDR2 YSYEKL. V dropped 1 base and J dropped 0 bases, with 4 bases sitting between them. In nucleotides, the CDR3 is TGCGCCAGCAGCCAAGCAGTTAGCAATCAGCCCCAGCATTTT. Its translation: CASSQAVSNQPQHF.

The chain joins TRBV5-1 to TRBJ1-1; D not certain. Trimming took off 5 bases at V and 4 bases at J, with 9 bases between the two ends. The germline V gene encodes CDR1 SGHRS and CDR2 YFSETQ. CDR3 length: 12 amino acids. CDR3 DNA: TGCGCCAGCAGTATAGAAGGCACTGAAGCTTTCTTT. Translation gives CASSIEGTEAFF.

V is TRBV18 and J is TRBJ1-1; 9 bases are a match to TRBD1. The CDR3 runs 15 residues. The V gene end was trimmed by 6 bases and the J gene end by 3 bases; junction bases not matched to a gene: 8. The germline V gene encodes CDR1 KGHSH and CDR2 LQKENI. The chain's CDR3 is CASSSRDRAYTEAFF. CDR3 DNA: TGTGCCAGCTCTTCCCGGGACAGGGCCTACACTGAAGCTTTCTTT.

The genes are TRBV28 and TRBJ1-2; a possible D gene is TRBD1 (5 bases). Trimming took off 7 bases at V and 3 bases at J, with 15 bases between the two ends. Germline CDR1 and CDR2: MDHEN and SYDVKM. The CDR3 spans 14 residues. As DNA, the CDR3 is TGTGCCAGCAAAAGGGGCCATCAGGACTATGGCTACACCTTC. Translating it yields CASKRGHQDYGYTF.

The chain joins TRBV7-2 to TRBJ2-5; the match to TRBD2 covers 14 bases. The CDR3 has 18 amino acids. V shed 4 bases, J shed 2 bases, and the junction held 9 bases outside the gene matches. Per the germline V gene, CDR1 is SGHTA and CDR2 is FQGNSA. The CDR3: CASSWGLAGDPRQETQYF. The CDR3 bases are TGTGCCAGCAGCTGGGGACTAGCGGGAGACCCCAGGCAAGAGACCCAGTACTTC.

CDR3 protein: CASSLSQNTGELFF. The CDR3 region has the DNA TGTGCCAGCAGTTTATCACAGAACACCGGGGAGCTGTTTTTT. The chain links TRBV27 to TRBJ2-2; no reliable D call. From germline, CDR1 is MNHEY and CDR2 SMNVEV (reference sequence). The CDR3 consists of 14 residues. Trimming cost V 0 bases and J 1 base, with 3 bases left between them.

This clone came up a few times. The rearrangement uses TRBV6-4 and TRBJ2-1, with 7 nucleotides matching TRBD2. From germline, CDR1 is MRHNA and CDR2 SNTAGT. Trimming cost V 3 bases and J 0 bases; bases outside gene matches: 5. The CDR3 sequence is 16 residues long. Written as DNA, the CDR3 is TGTGCCAGCAGTGAGGTCGGCGGGAGCTCCTACAATGAGCAGTTCTTC. Translating it yields CASSEVGGSSYNEQFF.

V is TRBV6-5 and J is TRBJ1-5; D is ambiguous. Germline V CDR1 and CDR2: MNHEY, SVGAGI. Trimming took off 5 bases at V and 1 base at J, with 6 bases between the two ends. CDR3 length: 13 residues. The CDR3 sequence: CASSAWSNQPQHF. The CDR3 DNA sequence: TGTGCCAGCAGTGCCTGGAGCAATCAGCCCCAGCATTTT.